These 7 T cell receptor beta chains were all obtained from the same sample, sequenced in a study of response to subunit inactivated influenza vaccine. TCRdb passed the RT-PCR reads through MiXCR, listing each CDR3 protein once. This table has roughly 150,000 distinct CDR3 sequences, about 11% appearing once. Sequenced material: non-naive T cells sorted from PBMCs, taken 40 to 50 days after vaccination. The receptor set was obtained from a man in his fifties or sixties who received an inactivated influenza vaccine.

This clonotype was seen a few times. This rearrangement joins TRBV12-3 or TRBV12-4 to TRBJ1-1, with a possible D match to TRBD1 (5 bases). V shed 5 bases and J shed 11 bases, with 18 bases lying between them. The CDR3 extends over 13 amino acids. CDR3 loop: CASSHYGAGKAFF. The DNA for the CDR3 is TGTGCCAGCAGTCACTATGGGGCAGGGAAGGCTTTCTTT.

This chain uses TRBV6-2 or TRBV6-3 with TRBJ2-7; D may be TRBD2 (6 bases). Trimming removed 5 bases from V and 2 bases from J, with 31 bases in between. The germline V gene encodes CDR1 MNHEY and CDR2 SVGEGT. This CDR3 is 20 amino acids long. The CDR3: CASSRPDPTLATSLTYEQYF. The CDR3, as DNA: TGTGCCAGCAGTCGTCCGGACCCGACACTAGCAACCTCCTTGACCTACGAGCAGTACTTC.

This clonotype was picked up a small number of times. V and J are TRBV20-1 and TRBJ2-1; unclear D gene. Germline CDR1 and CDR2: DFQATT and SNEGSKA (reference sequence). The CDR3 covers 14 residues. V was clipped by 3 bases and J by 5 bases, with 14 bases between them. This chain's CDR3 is CSARALLRNNEQFF. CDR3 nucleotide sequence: TGCAGTGCTAGGGCCCTCCTTCGTAACAATGAGCAGTTCTTC.

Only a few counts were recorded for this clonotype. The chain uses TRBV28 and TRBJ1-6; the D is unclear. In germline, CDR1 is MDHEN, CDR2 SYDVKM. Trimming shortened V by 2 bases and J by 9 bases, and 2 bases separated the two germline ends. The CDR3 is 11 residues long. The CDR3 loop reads CASSLGSPLHF. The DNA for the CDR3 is TGTGCCAGCAGTTTAGGTTCACCCCTCCACTTT.

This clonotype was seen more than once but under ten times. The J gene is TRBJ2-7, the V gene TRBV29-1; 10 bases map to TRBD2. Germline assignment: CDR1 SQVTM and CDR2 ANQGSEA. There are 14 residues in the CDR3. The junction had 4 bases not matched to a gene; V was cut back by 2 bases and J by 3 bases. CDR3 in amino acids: CSVELAGEIYEQYF. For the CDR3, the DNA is TGCAGCGTTGAACTAGCGGGGGAGATCTACGAGCAGTACTTC.

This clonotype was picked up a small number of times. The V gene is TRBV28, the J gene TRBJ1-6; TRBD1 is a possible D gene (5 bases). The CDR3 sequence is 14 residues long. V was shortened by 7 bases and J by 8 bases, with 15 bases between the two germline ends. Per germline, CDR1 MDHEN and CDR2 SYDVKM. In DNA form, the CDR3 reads TGTGCCAGCACCCTGACAGCAGGCGATTCACCCCTCCACTTT. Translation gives CASTLTAGDSPLHF.

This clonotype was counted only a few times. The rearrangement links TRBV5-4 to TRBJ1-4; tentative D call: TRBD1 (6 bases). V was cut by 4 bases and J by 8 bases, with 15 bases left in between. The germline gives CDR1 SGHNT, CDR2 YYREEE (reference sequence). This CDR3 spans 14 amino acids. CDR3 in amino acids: CASSPTGQGEKLFF. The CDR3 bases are TGTGCCAGCAGCCCCACAGGGCAGGGCGAAAAACTGTTTTTT.